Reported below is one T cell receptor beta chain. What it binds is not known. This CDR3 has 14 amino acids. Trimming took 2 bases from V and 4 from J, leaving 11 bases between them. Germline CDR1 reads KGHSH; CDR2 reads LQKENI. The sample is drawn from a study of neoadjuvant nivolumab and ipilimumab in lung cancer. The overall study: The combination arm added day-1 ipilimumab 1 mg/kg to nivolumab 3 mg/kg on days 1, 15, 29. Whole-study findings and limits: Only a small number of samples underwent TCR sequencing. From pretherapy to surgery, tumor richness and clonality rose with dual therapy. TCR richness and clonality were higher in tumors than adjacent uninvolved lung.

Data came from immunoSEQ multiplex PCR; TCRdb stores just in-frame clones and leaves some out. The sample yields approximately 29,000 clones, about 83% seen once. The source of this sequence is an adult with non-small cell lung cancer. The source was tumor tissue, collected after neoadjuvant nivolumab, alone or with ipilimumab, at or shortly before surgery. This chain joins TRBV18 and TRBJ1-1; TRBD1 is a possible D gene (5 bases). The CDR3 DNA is TGTGCCAGCTCACCAAGCACAGGCGGCACTGAAGCTTTCTTT. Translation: CASSPSTGGTEAFF.